The T cell receptor (beta chain) described here comes from a study of CD8 T cells in Susac syndrome. Trimming stripped 2 bases from V and 5 bases from J, with 13 bases between. The CDR3 totals 14 residues. CDR1 MGHRA and CDR2 YSYEKL come from the germline V gene. Random hexamers primed reverse transcription of about 0.45 to 1 ug RNA. Using its own MiXCR run on the immunoSEQ multiplex PCR reads, TCRdb lists one record per CDR3 protein. The sample comprises approximately 190,000 distinct CDR3 sequences, over 90% of which are singletons, and 0.15% to 0.2% rests with the top ten. TEMRA cells were FACS-enriched, and CD8+ and CD4+ T cells were isolated negatively.

The chain is built from TRBV4-1 and TRBJ2-7, with D perhaps given as TRBD1 or TRBD2 (5 bases each). Sequences were obtained from CD8+ T cells from PBMCs. The receptor comes from a human donor with Susac syndrome. CDR3 DNA sequence: TGCGCCAGCAGCCAAACACTAGGGGATCACGAGCAGTACTTC. It encodes CASSQTLGDHEQYF.